This T cell receptor beta chain was captured in a study of T cell responses to AZD1222 COVID-19 vaccine. Regarding the study as a whole: Among vaccine-associated CD4 TCRs, coverage spanned spike, with dominance at 160-218 and 743-854.

About this clone itself: Its specificity is unknown.

Clones were read by immunoSEQ multiplex PCR, and TCRdb kept only the in-frame ones, dropping some. The sample holds 100,000 or so clones; more than 75% are singletons and the top ten take around 9.1%. There are 19 residues in the CDR3. Trimming removed 4 bases from V and 1 base from J; junction bases left unmatched: 10. The germline CDR1 and CDR2 sequences are LGHDT and YNNKEL (reference sequence). The source was peripheral blood, collected on day 0 of AZD1222 vaccination. The rearrangement links TRBV3-1 (or the pseudogene TRBV3-2) to TRBJ2-1; 13 bases agree with TRBD2. This TCR came from an adult in good health. CDR3 loop: CASSPPGTSGTISYNEQFF. The CDR3 coding sequence is TGTGCCAGCAGCCCGCCCGGGACTAGCGGGACGATTTCCTACAATGAGCAGTTCTTC.